This passage covers 18 T cell receptor beta chains from one sample sequenced in a study of T-cell reconstitution after alpha-beta-depleted transplantation in children. Study outcomes and limitations: One year after transplant, T-cell counts and diversity came mostly from newly produced T cells.

These TCRs' antigens remain unknown. Unique molecular identifiers were incorporated during preparation of the TCRbeta library. TCRdb re-derived calls from the PCR reads in MiXCR, one entry per CDR3 protein. The sample has a few hundred thousand distinct CDR3 sequences, around 7.1% seen once. Material: peripheral blood, obtained 360 days after TCRalphabeta/CD19-depleted stem cell transplant. The receptors were sampled from a female patient aged 2-9 years who had a stem cell transplant for Fanconi anemia, so the T cells may come from the graft donor.

This clonotype has ten or more counts. This chain uses TRBV28 with TRBJ2-5, with 10 bases fitting TRBD2. Germline CDR1 and CDR2: MDHEN and SYDVKM. The CDR3 length is 14 residues. The V gene end was trimmed by 5 bases and the J gene end by 5 bases; junction bases not matched to a gene: 5. The CDR3 bases are TGTGCCAGCAGTGGACGGACTAGCGGTGAGACCCAGTACTTC. Translated, it gives CASSGRTSGETQYF.

This clonotype was seen a few times. The rearrangement uses TRBV20-1 and TRBJ2-1; 9 bases match TRBD2. The CDR3 loop spans 16 amino acids. CDR1 and CDR2 from the germline V gene are DFQATT and SNEGSKA (reference sequence). Trimming removed 6 bases from V and 7 bases from J; junction bases left unmatched: 16. This chain's CDR3 is CSAVGPFRGGGNEQFF. DNA of the CDR3: TGCAGTGCCGTGGGCCCCTTCCGCGGGGGGGGTAATGAGCAGTTCTTC.

This clonotype occurred a few times. CDR3 region: CASSQDFPSGGTQETQYF. DNA for the CDR3: TGCGCCAGCAGCCAAGATTTTCCTAGCGGGGGGACCCAAGAGACCCAGTACTTC. The gene calls are TRBV4-3 and TRBJ2-5; 11 nucleotides match TRBD2. The V and J ends lost 0 bases and 1 base, in that order; junction bases with no gene match: 7. The CDR3 sequence is 18 residues long. Germline V gene sequence: CDR1 LGHNA, CDR2 YSLEER.

This clonotype was detected many times. V gene TRBV7-2 combines with J gene TRBJ2-4, with D maybe TRBD2 (5 bases). Germline CDR1 SGHTA, CDR2 FQGNSA. V was trimmed by 2 bases and J by 1 base, leaving 12 bases between them. The CDR3 sequence is 16 residues long. The CDR3 reads CASSLFRGGAKNIQYF. CDR3 DNA: TGTGCCAGCAGCTTATTCCGGGGTGGGGCCAAAAACATTCAGTACTTC.

This clonotype was detected only a few times. The chain links TRBV18 to TRBJ2-7; possibly TRBD2 for D (5 bases). The CDR3 extends over 12 amino acids. The germline V and J ends were trimmed by 1 base and 5 bases, with 6 bases remaining between them. Germline CDR1 KGHSH, CDR2 LQKENI. The CDR3 protein is CASSPQEDEQYF. CDR3 bases: TGTGCCAGCTCACCACAGGAGGACGAGCAGTACTTC.

V usage is TRBV11-2 and J usage is TRBJ1-5; TRBD1 is a possible D gene (5 bases). Trimming removed 1 base at V and 7 bases at J, with 14 bases between. CDR1 is SGHAT, CDR2 FQNNGV, per germline. The CDR3 is made up of 15 amino acids. The CDR3, as DNA: TGTGCCAGCAGCTTAGGGACAACCCGCGGGCAGCCCCAGCATTTT. Translation gives CASSLGTTRGQPQHF.

At least ten counts were recorded for this clonotype. The chain is built from TRBV5-1 and TRBJ2-7; either TRBD1 or TRBD2 may fit D (5 bases each). The CDR3 has 14 residues. From germline, CDR1 is SGHRS and CDR2 YFSETQ. Deletions cut 0 bases from V and 5 bases from J, with 12 bases between. The DNA for the CDR3 is TGCGCCAGCAGCTTGGTGGGGGAGAAAAACGAGCAGTACTTC. Its protein product is CASSLVGEKNEQYF.

Only a few counts were recorded for this clonotype. The rearrangement links TRBV3-1 to TRBJ2-3; the D gene is possibly TRBD2 (5 bases). Trimming cost V 4 bases and J 8 bases, with 16 bases left between them. This CDR3 comprises 14 residues. Germline lookup yields CDR1 LGHDT and CDR2 YNNKEL (reference sequence). CDR3 sequence: CASSLQRGRGTQYF. CDR3 DNA: TGTGCCAGCAGCCTACAACGGGGTCGCGGTACGCAGTATTTT.

V is TRBV9 and J is TRBJ2-3, with D unclear. The ends were cut back, 0 bases at V and 2 bases at J, with 4 bases in the middle. The CDR3 length is 13 residues. Germline V gene data show CDR1 as SGDLS and CDR2 as YYNGEE. The CDR3 coding sequence is TGTGCCAGCAGCGTAGAGGTCACAGATACGCAGTATTTT. It yields the protein CASSVEVTDTQYF. The full variable domain, with the rest looked up from reference TRBV9 and TRBJ2-3, is DSGVTQTPKHLITATGQRVTLRCSPRSGDLSVYWYQQSLDQGLQFLIQYYNGEERAKGNILERFSAQQFPDLHSELNLSSLELGDSALYFCASSVEVTDTQYFGPGTRLTVL.

The chain links TRBV20-1 to TRBJ2-3; D remains unclear. Trimming took 1 base from V and 1 from J, leaving 6 bases between them. The germline V gene encodes CDR1 DFQATT and CDR2 SNEGSKA (reference sequence). The CDR3 sequence is 13 residues long. The CDR3 loop reads CSARVLGTDTQYF. Written as DNA, the CDR3 is TGCAGTGCTAGAGTATTGGGCACAGATACGCAGTATTTT.

As concerns this clonotype: This may be a read error: a much more frequent sequence differs by one nucleotide. The chain recombines TRBV12-3 or TRBV12-4 with TRBJ2-6; TRBD2 is a possible D gene (6 bases). The CDR3 length is 18 residues. CDR3 sequence reads: CAISFLGRRDFGANVLTF. The CDR3, as DNA: TGTGCCATCAGTTTCCTCGGCAGGAGGGATTTCGGGGCCAACGTCCTGACTTTC.

A few counts support this clonotype. The genes are TRBV25-1 and TRBJ1-4; no definite D call. V was clipped by 10 bases and J by 1 base, with 19 bases between them. The CDR3 length is 16 residues. Germline-derived CDR1 and CDR2 are MGHDK and SYGVNS. The CDR3, as DNA: TGTGCCACCGGTGTAGAGGGAGGAGGAACTAATGAAAAACTGTTTTTT. This translates into CATGVEGGGTNEKLFF.

There are many counts of this clonotype. J is TRBJ2-7 and V is TRBV10-3; 9 bases match TRBD1. CDR1 ENHRY and CDR2 SYGVKD come from the germline V gene. The CDR3 spans 16 residues. The J segment lost 5 bases and the V segment lost 1 base, leaving 9 bases of the junction unmatched. DNA of the CDR3: TGTGCCATCAGTGAGTTCTTGGGACAGGGTCCGGACGAGCAGTACTTC. Its translation is CAISEFLGQGPDEQYF.

The rearrangement uses TRBV5-6 and TRBJ1-1; D is undetermined. CDR1 and CDR2 (germline): SGHDT, YYEEEE. The V and J ends lost 4 bases and 1 base respectively, with 8 bases between them. This CDR3 is built from 13 residues. The CDR3 loop is CASSQVSNTEAFF. The CDR3 DNA is TGTGCCAGCAGCCAGGTGTCGAACACTGAAGCTTTCTTT.

In its sample, this clonotype was seen many times. The genes are TRBV28 and TRBJ2-7, with 7 bases fitting TRBD2. The germline CDR1 and CDR2 sequences are MDHEN and SYDVKM. The CDR3 has 13 amino acids. V shed 8 bases and J 3 bases; nucleotides not matched to a gene: 7. This CDR3 reads CASRAGVGYEQYF. The CDR3, as DNA: TGTGCCAGCCGGGCGGGAGTCGGCTACGAGCAGTACTTC.

This clonotype was seen repeatedly, ten times or more. The CDR3 is CASSQGLAGDNEQFF. The CDR3 nucleotides are TGTGCCAGCAGCCAGGGACTAGCGGGAGACAATGAGCAGTTCTTC. The rearrangement uses TRBV3-1 and TRBJ2-1, with 14 positions matching TRBD2. V trimming: 3 bases; J trimming: 5 bases; junction bases outside the gene matches: 0. The CDR3 runs 15 residues. The germline V gene has CDR1 LGHDT and CDR2 YNNKEL (reference sequence).

Ten or more counts support this clonotype. This rearrangement joins TRBV7-2 to TRBJ1-5; D is undetermined. The CDR3 spans 14 residues. The V gene lost 4 bases and the J gene lost 5 bases, with 12 bases spanning the gap. CDR1 is SGHTA and CDR2 is FQGNSA in the germline V gene. The CDR3, as DNA: TGTGCCAGCAGCTACCGTCTCGGGCATCAGCCCCAGCATTTT. Amino acids: CASSYRLGHQPQHF.

This clonotype has at least ten counts. The V call is TRBV10-3, the J call TRBJ2-1, with TRBD1 identical over 7 bases. There are 13 residues in the CDR3. Germline V gene sequence: CDR1 ENHRY, CDR2 SYGVKD. V shed 4 bases and J 9 bases; nucleotides not matched to a gene: 6. The chain's CDR3 is CAISGQGGGEQFF. The CDR3 DNA reads as TGTGCCATCAGTGGACAGGGTGGGGGTGAGCAGTTCTTC.